This TCR beta chain was identified during a study of shared clonotypes between healthy human individuals. Whole-study context: Three CD4 naive, three CD4 memory, two CD8 naive and one CD8 memory plate were used per donor.

Terminally differentiated effector memory CD45RA+ cells were excluded by CCR7 positive selection of CD45RO-negative cells. The deep-level immunoSEQ assay was used. TCRdb's copy holds only in-frame clones and misses some; the assay was immunoSEQ multiplex PCR. The sample has hundreds of thousands of clones; roughly nine tenths are singletons. The CDR3 contains 16 residues. The V gene lost 1 base and the J gene lost 0 bases, with 13 bases spanning the gap. Germline V lookup: CDR1 LGHNA, CDR2 YSLEER. The clonotype was recovered from a man aged 25-45 years in good health. V usage is TRBV4-3 and J usage is TRBJ2-7, with D uncertain. The sequenced sample consisted of naive CD8+ T cells sorted from blood. The CDR3 loop reads CASSQVGDPSSYEQYF. Written as DNA, the CDR3 is TGCGCCAGCAGCCAAGTGGGCGACCCCAGCTCCTACGAGCAGTACTTC.